These 26 T cell receptor beta chains were all obtained from the same sample, sequenced in a study of blood T cell repertoires in COVID-19. Only in-frame clones appear in the TCRdb table, and some are missing; sequencing was by immunoSEQ multiplex PCR. The table lists roughly 280,000 clones, approximately 80% of them singletons. Sample: peripheral blood. The receptors here all came from a man in his 60s with acute or convalescent COVID-19.

This sequence joins TRBV9 and TRBJ2-2; TRBD2 aligns across 11 bases. The germline CDR1 and CDR2 sequences are SGDLS and YYNGEE. The CDR3 covers 18 residues. With 0 bases clipped from V and 4 bases from J, the junction kept 8 bases outside the gene matches. CDR3 in DNA: TGTGCCAGCAGCGTAGAGGGGGGGCTAGCGGGAGGCACCGGGGAGCTGTTTTTT. It translates to CASSVEGGLAGGTGELFF. Complete variable domain (other parts from reference TRBV9 and TRBJ2-2): DSGVTQTPKHLITATGQRVTLRCSPRSGDLSVYWYQQSLDQGLQFLIQYYNGEERAKGNILERFSAQQFPDLHSELNLSSLELGDSALYFCASSVEGGLAGGTGELFFGEGSRLTVL.

The chain links TRBV9 to TRBJ1-1; possible D gene TRBD1, 5 bases. This CDR3 spans 17 amino acids. The germline V gene has CDR1 SGDLS and CDR2 YYNGEE. V was shortened by 3 bases and J by 0 bases, with 18 bases between the two germline ends. Here the CDR3 DNA reads TGTGCCAGCAGCGCCCTGGGGCTCACCGACTTGAACACTGAAGCTTTCTTT. This gives the protein CASSALGLTDLNTEAFF.

The rearrangement links TRBV27 to TRBJ2-7; the D is unclear. Germline V gene data show CDR1 as MNHEY and CDR2 as SMNVEV (reference sequence). V was shortened by 5 bases and J by 1 base, with 15 bases between the two germline ends. CDR3 length equals 15 residues. The CDR3 protein is CASSPVGVISYEQYF. CDR3 DNA: TGTGCCAGCAGTCCGGTCGGAGTGATATCCTACGAGCAGTACTTC.

The rearrangement links TRBV2 to TRBJ2-3; 7 nucleotides line up with TRBD2. V shed 7 bases and J 1 base; nucleotides not matched to a gene: 14. The length of the CDR3 is 17 residues. The germline gives CDR1 SNHLY, CDR2 FYNNEI. CDR3 bases: TGTGCCAGCACCACCATAAGAAGTGGGAGGGGCACAGATACGCAGTATTTT. It yields the protein CASTTIRSGRGTDTQYF.

This clone was counted a single time. The chain has TRBV28 and TRBJ1-6; D perhaps matches TRBD1 (5 bases). CDR3 size: 12 residues. The V end was cut by 7 bases, the J end by 11 bases, with 12 bases between. CDR1 is MDHEN and CDR2 is SYDVKM in the germline V gene. Here the CDR3 DNA reads TGTGCCAGCACCTCACAGGAACCACCCCTCCACTTT. This gives the protein CASTSQEPPLHF. Using reference TRBV28 and TRBJ1-6 for the parts outside the CDR3, the full variable domain is DVKVTQSSRYLVKRTGEKVFLECVQDMDHENMFWYRQDPGLGLRLIYFSYDVKMKEKGDIPEGYSVSREKKERFSLILESASTNQTSMYLCASTSQEPPLHFGNGTRLTVT.

The chain uses TRBV24-1 and TRBJ1-1, with 12 bases aligning to TRBD1. The length of the CDR3 is 16 residues. In germline, CDR1 is KGHDR, CDR2 SFDVKD. Unmatched junction bases numbered 7, after V lost 5 bases and J lost 4 bases. The CDR3: CATSVSGQGAFTEAFF. In DNA form, the CDR3 reads TGTGCCACCAGTGTCTCGGGACAGGGGGCTTTCACTGAAGCTTTCTTT.

The chain employs TRBV15 and TRBJ1-1, with 7 bases lining up with TRBD1. The V gene end was trimmed by 0 bases and the J gene end by 5 bases; junction bases not matched to a gene: 3. Germline lookup yields CDR1 LNHNV and CDR2 YYDKDF (reference sequence). The CDR3 is made up of 14 amino acids. In DNA form, the CDR3 reads TGTGCCACCAGCAGAGATGAGGGGGCGACTGAAGCTTTCTTT. Its translation is CATSRDEGATEAFF. The variable domain in full, completed from reference TRBV15 and TRBJ1-1, reads DAMVIQNPRYQVTQFGKPVTLSCSQTLNHNVMYWYQQKSSQAPKLLFHYYDKDFNNEADTPDNFQSRRPNTSFCFLDIRSPGLGDTAMYLCATSRDEGATEAFFGQGTRLTVV.

This clone showed up just once. The gene calls are TRBV10-3 and TRBJ2-1; 10 nucleotides align to TRBD2. This CDR3 is 14 amino acids long. V was pared by 7 bases and J by 4 bases, with 4 bases of the junction left unmatched. Per the germline V gene, CDR1 is ENHRY and CDR2 is SYGVKD. CDR3 nucleotides: TGTGCCATCACCCGGACTAGCGGTTACAATGAGCAGTTCTTC. Translation: CAITRTSGYNEQFF.

The genes are TRBV7-3 and TRBJ2-2; 11 positions match TRBD2. Trimming at V came to 4 bases and at J to 3 bases, leaving 1 base not matched to a gene. From germline, CDR1 is SGHTA and CDR2 FQGTGA. The CDR3 loop spans 15 amino acids. CDR3 amino acids: CASSSGLADTGELFF. CDR3 bases: TGTGCCAGCAGCTCGGGACTAGCGGACACCGGGGAGCTGTTTTTT.

The V and J genes are TRBV5-4 and TRBJ2-1; D remains unclear. V was clipped by 4 bases and J by 0 bases, with 11 bases between them. Per the germline V gene, CDR1 is SGHNT and CDR2 is YYREEE (reference sequence). The CDR3 extends over 15 amino acids. The CDR3 here is CASSRSSFSYNEQFF. The CDR3 nucleotides read TGTGCCAGCAGCCGAAGCTCGTTCTCCTACAATGAGCAGTTCTTC. Full variable domain (remainder filled in from reference TRBV5-4 and TRBJ2-1): ETGVTQSPTHLIKTRGQQVTLRCSSQSGHNTVSWYQQALGQGPQFIFQYYREEENGRGNFPPRFSGLQFPNYSSELNVNALELDDSALYLCASSRSSFSYNEQFFGPGTRLTVL.

The V call is TRBV4-1, the J call TRBJ1-1; possible D gene TRBD1, 5 bases. From germline, CDR1 is MGHRA and CDR2 YSYEKL. The CDR3 runs to 16 residues. V was clipped by 2 bases and J by 4 bases, with 17 bases between them. Here the CDR3 reads CASSQWGGLGVTEAFF. In DNA, the CDR3 is TGCGCCAGCAGCCAATGGGGGGGGTTAGGGGTCACTGAAGCTTTCTTT.

This rearrangement joins TRBV7-2 to TRBJ2-3; weak D call: TRBD1 (6 bases). The V gene's germline CDR1 is SGHTA and CDR2 FQGNSA. The CDR3 spans 16 residues. V dropped 4 bases and J dropped 1 base, with 15 bases sitting between them. The CDR3: CASSSTGTLGTDTQYF. CDR3 in DNA: TGTGCCAGCAGCTCAACAGGGACCTTGGGCACAGATACGCAGTATTTT.

This chain joins TRBV7-8 and TRBJ2-1; D perhaps matches TRBD1 (6 bases). CDR3 size: 17 residues. Between the trimmed V and J ends, which lost 1 base and 0 bases, there was a span of 13 bases. Germline V CDR1 and CDR2: SGHVS, FQNEAQ. The CDR3 bases are TGTGCCAGCAGCTTAGTACATGGGGGCTTCTCCTACAATGAGCAGTTCTTC. This encodes CASSLVHGGFSYNEQFF.

The chain carries TRBV5-6 and TRBJ2-6; D is undetermined. The germline V and J ends were trimmed by 4 bases and 0 bases, with 5 bases remaining between them. Germline V gene sequence: CDR1 SGHDT, CDR2 YYEEEE. This CDR3 is 14 amino acids long. The CDR3 bases are TGTGCCAGCAGCCTCCCCTCTGGGGCCAACGTCCTGACTTTC. Amino acids: CASSLPSGANVLTF.

V is TRBV28 and J is TRBJ2-7; 7 nucleotides agree with TRBD1. The CDR3 sequence is 14 residues long. With 2 bases clipped from V and 7 bases from J, the junction kept 8 bases outside the gene matches. The germline CDR1 and CDR2 sequences are MDHEN and SYDVKM. CDR3: CASSLQGVVGEQYF. The CDR3 DNA sequence: TGTGCCAGCAGTTTACAGGGGGTGGTGGGGGAGCAGTACTTC.

CDR3 DNA: TGCAGCGTTGTGAGGCTCGGCCACTCCTACGAGCAGTACTTC. Amino acids: CSVVRLGHSYEQYF. The gene calls are TRBV29-1 and TRBJ2-7; D is uncertain. V lost 4 bases, J lost 0 bases, and 13 bases lay in between. The CDR3 length is 14 residues. Germline V gives CDR1 SQVTM, CDR2 ANQGSEA.

Remarks on this clone: Other nucleotide sequences from this sample produce the same CDR3. The chain combines TRBV9 with TRBJ1-2, with D possibly matching TRBD1 (6 bases). Trimming cost V 3 bases and J 8 bases, with 11 bases left between them. In germline, CDR1 is SGDLS, CDR2 YYNGEE. The CDR3 contains 12 residues. The CDR3 reads CASSAQGAGYTF. The CDR3 DNA follows: TGTGCCAGCAGCGCACAGGGTGCGGGCTACACCTTC.

The chain uses TRBV9 and TRBJ2-5; D perhaps matches TRBD2 (5 bases). Deletions cut 4 bases from V and 5 bases from J, with 15 bases between. There are 14 residues in the CDR3. Germline CDR1 and CDR2: SGDLS and YYNGEE. CDR3 sequence: CASSPALARETQYF. In nucleotides, the CDR3 is TGTGCCAGCAGCCCGGCTTTAGCGCGGGAGACCCAGTACTTC.

J is TRBJ2-5 and V is TRBV18; 7 bases map to TRBD1. Germline CDR1 reads KGHSH; CDR2 reads LQKENI. The CDR3 runs 15 residues. Unmatched junction bases numbered 8, after V lost 2 bases and J lost 5 bases. DNA for the CDR3: TGTGCCAGCTCACCAAACGGACAGGCCGGGGAGACCCAGTACTTC. Protein sequence: CASSPNGQAGETQYF.

The CDR3 reads CASSQEVGQSYYEQYF. In DNA form, the CDR3 reads TGCGCCAGCAGCCAAGAGGTGGGGCAGTCTTATTACGAGCAGTACTTC. The V gene is TRBV4-3, the J gene TRBJ2-7, with D tentatively TRBD1 (5 bases). Looked up from germline, CDR1 is LGHNA and CDR2 is YSLEER. The CDR3 contains 16 residues. The ends were cut back, 0 bases at V and 4 bases at J, with 16 bases in the middle.

This clone came up once. V is TRBV4-3 and J is TRBJ2-1; possible D gene TRBD1, 6 bases. This CDR3 spans 15 amino acids. V was trimmed by 0 bases and J by 4 bases, leaving 10 bases between them. The germline gives CDR1 LGHNA, CDR2 YSLEER. In DNA form, the CDR3 reads TGCGCCAGCAGCCAAGATACTAGGGGGTACAATGAGCAGTTCTTC. The encoded protein is CASSQDTRGYNEQFF.

Here the CDR3 DNA reads TGTGCCAGCAGTTCTGGGACAGGGGGCTATGGCTACACCTTC. This gives the protein CASSSGTGGYGYTF. The V call is TRBV27, the J call TRBJ1-2; 11 bases are a match to TRBD1. The CDR3 runs to 14 residues. V dropped 4 bases and J dropped 4; count of bases not matched to a gene: 2. Germline V CDR1 and CDR2: MNHEY, SMNVEV (reference sequence).

This clone was found once. CDR3 protein: CASSVASTGELFF. CDR3 sequence (DNA): TGTGCCAGCAGCGTAGCGAGTACCGGGGAGCTGTTTTTT. The J gene is TRBJ2-2, the V gene TRBV9; D remains ambiguous. Between the trimmed V and J ends, which lost 0 bases and 5 bases, there was a span of 5 bases. From germline, CDR1 is SGDLS and CDR2 YYNGEE. The CDR3 is made up of 13 amino acids.

The rearrangement uses TRBV29-1 and TRBJ2-7; perhaps TRBD2 as D (5 bases). Trimming pared 6 bases from V and 6 bases from J, leaving 12 bases between. CDR3 length: 11 residues. Germline V gene data show CDR1 as SQVTM and CDR2 as ANQGSEA. Here the CDR3 reads CSVRTGLEQYF. The CDR3 bases are TGCAGCGTCAGGACTGGTCTCGAGCAGTACTTC.

The J gene is TRBJ2-1, the V gene TRBV5-4; 13 nucleotides line up with TRBD2. The CDR3 consists of 15 residues. Per germline, CDR1 SGHNT and CDR2 YYREEE (reference sequence). The J segment lost 2 bases and the V segment lost 5 bases, leaving 1 base of the junction unmatched. The CDR3 DNA follows: TGTGCCAGCAGAACTAGCGGGGGGGCCTACAATGAGCAGTTCTTC. This codes for CASRTSGGAYNEQFF.

J is TRBJ2-2 and V is TRBV4-3; 10 positions match TRBD1. The CDR3 length is 15 residues. Unmatched junction bases numbered 2, after V lost 4 bases and J lost 3 bases. The germline gives CDR1 LGHNA, CDR2 YSLEER. This CDR3 reads CASSPDRGDTGELFF. The CDR3 DNA is TGCGCCAGCAGCCCGGACAGGGGGGACACCGGGGAGCTGTTTTTT.